This T cell receptor (beta chain) originates from a study of T-cell reconstitution after alpha-beta-depleted transplantation in children. This CDR3 contains 11 residues. Germline lookup yields CDR1 SEHNR and CDR2 FQNEAQ (reference sequence). Trimming pared 5 bases from V and 6 bases from J, leaving 6 bases between. It was with unique molecular identifiers that the TCRbeta library was prepared. MiXCR, applied by TCRdb to the PCR reads, yields one record per CDR3 protein. The data contain 230,000 or so distinct CDR3 sequences, around 12% of them singletons. This clonotype occurred many times. The starting material was PBMCs from the stem cell graft donor, obtained from the stem cell graft. This clonotype was obtained from a human donor who donated a stem cell graft to a child with acute lymphoblastic leukemia. This rearrangement joins TRBV7-9 to TRBJ2-3; D is unresolved. CDR3 coding DNA: TGTGCCAGCAGCGAAACCGATACGCAGTATTTT. Its translation: CASSETDTQYF.